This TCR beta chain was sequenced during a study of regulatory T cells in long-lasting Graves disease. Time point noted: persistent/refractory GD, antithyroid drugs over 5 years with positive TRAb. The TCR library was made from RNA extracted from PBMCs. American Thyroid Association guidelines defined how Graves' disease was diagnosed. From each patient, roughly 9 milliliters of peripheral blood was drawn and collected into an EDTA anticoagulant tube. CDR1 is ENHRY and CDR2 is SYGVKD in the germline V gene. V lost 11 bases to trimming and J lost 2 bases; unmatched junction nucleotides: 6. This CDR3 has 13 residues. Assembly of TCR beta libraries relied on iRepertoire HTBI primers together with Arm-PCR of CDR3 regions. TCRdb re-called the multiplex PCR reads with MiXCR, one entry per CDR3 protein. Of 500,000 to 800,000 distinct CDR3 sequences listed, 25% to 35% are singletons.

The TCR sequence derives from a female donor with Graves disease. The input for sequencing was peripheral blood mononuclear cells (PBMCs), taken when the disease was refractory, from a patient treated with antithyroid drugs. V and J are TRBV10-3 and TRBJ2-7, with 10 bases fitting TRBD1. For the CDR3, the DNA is TGTGCCGCGGGACAGGGGTCGACCTACGAGCAGTACTTC. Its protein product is CAAGQGSTYEQYF.